This entry lists 28 T cell receptor beta chains sequenced from one sample in a study of cytomegalovirus exposure and HLA in healthy donors. With 60 Vbeta and 13 Jbeta primers, the PCR was carried out. Sequencing used immunoSEQ multiplex PCR; TCRdb keeps in-frame clones, though not all of them. This sample has about 160,000 clones; around 81% occur once, and the top ten carry around 13%. The sequencing input was PBMCs. These receptors all come from a woman aged 45-65 years in good health and CMV-seronegative.

The rearrangement joins TRBV5-1 to TRBJ1-1; 8 bases are shared with TRBD1. The V gene end was trimmed by 4 bases and the J gene end by 1 base; junction bases not matched to a gene: 6. Germline loops: CDR1 SGHRS, CDR2 YFSETQ. The CDR3 length is 15 residues. The CDR3 DNA follows: TGCGCCAGCAGCGAGTCCGGACAGGGGAACACTGAAGCTTTCTTT. Protein: CASSESGQGNTEAFF.

The V gene is TRBV5-1, the J gene TRBJ1-1, with 9 positions matching TRBD1. The CDR3 extends over 15 amino acids. V shed 2 bases and J 3 bases; nucleotides not matched to a gene: 5. The germline CDR1 and CDR2 sequences are SGHRS and YFSETQ. CDR3 nucleotide sequence: TGCGCCAGCAGCTTACAGGGGGCAGGGTACACTGAAGCTTTCTTT. This sequence encodes CASSLQGAGYTEAFF.

This chain connects TRBV7-9 to TRBJ2-5, with 7 bases identical to TRBD1. J gave up 2 bases and V 5 bases, and 8 bases lay outside the gene matches. Germline CDR1 SEHNR, CDR2 FQNEAQ (reference sequence). The CDR3 is 15 amino acids. The CDR3, as DNA: TGTGCCAGCAGCGGGACAGACCTAGGACAAGAGACCCAGTACTTC. It encodes CASSGTDLGQETQYF.

The genes are TRBV10-3 and TRBJ1-6; no reliable D call. The CDR3 has 13 amino acids. Germline V gene sequence: CDR1 ENHRY, CDR2 SYGVKD. V was clipped by 2 bases and J by 8 bases, with 7 bases between them. CDR3 DNA: TGTGCCATCAGTGAGATTATAGATTCACCCCTCCACTTT. As protein: CAISEIIDSPLHF.

This chain uses TRBV19 with TRBJ2-3, with D possibly matching TRBD2 (6 bases). Deletions cut 5 bases from V and 0 bases from J, with 21 bases between. This CDR3 region has 18 residues. Per the germline V gene, CDR1 is LNHDA and CDR2 is SQIVND (reference sequence). DNA for the CDR3: TGTGCCAGTAGTCCTGGGGGGTGGACAATCCTTAGCACAGATACGCAGTATTTT. Its translation is CASSPGGWTILSTDTQYF.

The chain employs TRBV9 and TRBJ2-2, with 8 bases that match TRBD2. Germline V gene lookup returns CDR1 SGDLS and CDR2 YYNGEE. Trimming took 0 bases from V and 2 from J; bases not matched to a gene: 6. This CDR3 spans 17 amino acids. The CDR3 loop is CASSVAREGRNTGELFF. The CDR3 region has the DNA TGTGCCAGCAGCGTAGCTCGGGAGGGGAGAAACACCGGGGAGCTGTTTTTT.

CDR3: CASSSSRTSGRAGGNEQFF. CDR3 sequence (DNA): TGTGCCAGTAGTTCTAGTCGGACTAGCGGGAGGGCTGGAGGCAATGAGCAGTTCTTC. The chain uses TRBV19 and TRBJ2-1, with 15 bases lining up with TRBD2. V lost 5 bases, J lost 6 bases, and 14 bases stayed unmatched. Germline-derived CDR1 and CDR2 are LNHDA and SQIVND (reference sequence). The CDR3 totals 19 residues.

This chain uses TRBV28 with TRBJ1-5; TRBD1 aligns across 10 bases. The ends lost 6 bases at V and 4 bases at J; junction bases unmatched: 6. From germline, CDR1 is MDHEN and CDR2 SYDVKM. The CDR3 is made up of 15 amino acids. The CDR3 spells CASRTGQGLNQPQHF. Written as DNA, the CDR3 is TGTGCCAGCAGGACGGGACAGGGGTTAAATCAGCCCCAGCATTTT.

V is TRBV30 and J is TRBJ2-7, with TRBD1 as a possible D gene (6 bases). The CDR3 is 11 residues long. Germline CDR1 is GTSNPN and CDR2 is SVGIG (reference sequence). Trimming took off 5 bases at V and 5 bases at J, with 10 bases between the two ends. The CDR3 DNA reads as TGTGCCTGGGCACAGGGCAACGAGCAGTACTTC. Translating it yields CAWAQGNEQYF. Together with reference TRBV30 and TRBJ2-7, the CDR3 gives the full variable domain: SQTIHQWPATLVQPVGSPLSLECTVEGTSNPNLYWYRQAAGRGLQLLFYSVGIGQISSEVPQNLSASRPQDRQFILSSKKLLLSDSGFYLCAWAQGNEQYFGPGTRLTVT.

The J gene is TRBJ1-3, the V gene TRBV6-1, with D unclear. The CDR3 runs 14 residues. Trimming pared 5 bases from V and 2 bases from J, leaving 10 bases between. The germline V gene encodes CDR1 MNHNS and CDR2 SASEGT. In DNA form, the CDR3 reads TGTGCCAGCAGTCCTGGCCCTGCTGGAAACACCATATATTTT. This encodes CASSPGPAGNTIYF.

The chain joins TRBV5-1 to TRBJ2-7; a weak D match, TRBD1 (5 bases). The ends were cut back, 0 bases at V and 2 bases at J, with 15 bases in the middle. The CDR3 extends over 16 amino acids. CDR1 and CDR2 from the germline V gene are SGHRS and YFSETQ. The CDR3 loop reads CASSLVWDKGTYEQYF. CDR3 in DNA: TGCGCCAGCAGCTTGGTTTGGGATAAGGGGACCTACGAGCAGTACTTC.

The chain has TRBV10-1 and TRBJ2-3; 8 nucleotides line up with TRBD2. With 2 bases clipped from V and 2 bases from J, the junction kept 6 bases outside the gene matches. This CDR3 is built from 16 residues. The germline V gene has CDR1 WNHNN and CDR2 SYGVQD (reference sequence). In DNA, the CDR3 is TGCGCCAGCAGTGAGGGGGTAGCGGGAACCACAGATACGCAGTATTTT. It yields the protein CASSEGVAGTTDTQYF.

In this sample, this clone turned up a few times. V gene TRBV4-1 combines with J gene TRBJ1-3, with D possibly being TRBD1 (6 bases). The germline V gene encodes CDR1 MGHRA and CDR2 YSYEKL. The CDR3 consists of 15 residues. The ends were cut back, 0 bases at V and 3 bases at J, with 9 bases in the middle. CDR3 coding DNA: TGCGCCAGCAGCCAAGACAGGGGAGATGGAAACACCATATATTTT. Protein: CASSQDRGDGNTIYF.

J is TRBJ2-1 and V is TRBV5-6; a weak D match, TRBD1 (5 bases). Germline V gene sequence: CDR1 SGHDT, CDR2 YYEEEE. The germline V and J ends were trimmed by 1 base and 2 bases, with 22 bases remaining between them. The length of the CDR3 is 19 residues. The CDR3 protein is CASSLWPKHSGITYNEQFF. CDR3 sequence (DNA): TGTGCCAGCAGCTTGTGGCCTAAGCATTCAGGGATAACCTACAATGAGCAGTTCTTC. The full variable domain, with the rest looked up from reference TRBV5-6 and TRBJ2-1, is DAGVTQSPTHLIKTRGQQVTLRCSPKSGHDTVSWYQQALGQGPQFIFQYYEEEERQRGNFPDRFSGHQFPNYSSELNVNALLLGDSALYLCASSLWPKHSGITYNEQFFGPGTRLTVL.

The V and J genes are TRBV25-1 and TRBJ2-3, with D maybe TRBD1 (6 bases). Trimming took 3 bases from V and 1 from J, leaving 17 bases between them. CDR1 MGHDK and CDR2 SYGVNS come from the germline V gene. CDR3 size: 17 residues. The CDR3 sequence: CASSDQGTNPGTDTQYF. In DNA, the CDR3 is TGTGCCAGCAGTGATCAGGGGACCAACCCTGGCACAGATACGCAGTATTTT.

The chain combines TRBV19 with TRBJ1-1, with a weak D call TRBD1 (5 bases). This CDR3 is 15 amino acids long. Trimming removed 3 bases at V and 1 base at J, with 12 bases between. From germline, CDR1 is LNHDA and CDR2 SQIVND (reference sequence). As DNA, the CDR3 is TGTGCCAGTAGTATTGGACAAAAAAGGAACACTGAAGCTTTCTTT. The encoded protein is CASSIGQKRNTEAFF.

The chain employs TRBV5-1 and TRBJ2-5; 7 bases are shared with TRBD2. This CDR3 spans 14 amino acids. Trimming took 4 bases from V and 5 from J; bases not matched to a gene: 8. CDR1 is SGHRS, CDR2 YFSETQ, per germline. The DNA of the CDR3 is TGCGCCAGCAGCCCCATTTCCGGGGGGGAGACCCAGTACTTC. Amino acid sequence: CASSPISGGETQYF. Full variable domain (rest looked up from reference TRBV5-1 and TRBJ2-5): KAGVTQTPRYLIKTRGQQVTLSCSPISGHRSVSWYQQTPGQGLQFLFEYFSETQRNKGNFPGRFSGRQFSNSRSEMNVSTLELGDSALYLCASSPISGGETQYFGPGTRLLVL.

This sequence joins TRBV5-1 and TRBJ1-1; no clear D gene. Germline V gene sequence: CDR1 SGHRS, CDR2 YFSETQ. V dropped 4 bases and J dropped 0 bases, with 7 bases sitting between them. The CDR3 length is 13 residues. The CDR3 DNA is TGCGCCAGCAGCCTAGATATGAACACTGAAGCTTTCTTT. Translating it yields CASSLDMNTEAFF.

CDR3 coding DNA: TGTGCCACCAGCAGAGAACAGGGCATAACCGGGGAGCTGTTTTTT. Amino acid sequence: CATSREQGITGELFF. The V call is TRBV15, the J call TRBJ2-2; possibly TRBD1 for D (6 bases). Germline-derived CDR1 and CDR2 are LNHNV and YYDKDF (reference sequence). V dropped 0 bases and J dropped 5 bases, with 10 bases sitting between them. The CDR3 is made up of 15 amino acids.

V gene TRBV2 combines with J gene TRBJ2-3; 8 bases fit TRBD1. This CDR3 comprises 18 residues. The germline gives CDR1 SNHLY, CDR2 FYNNEI. V lost 9 bases to trimming and J lost 11 bases; unmatched junction nucleotides: 28. The DNA for the CDR3 is TGTGCCAGTTCGGCTCTCTCAGGGGGCAAGGAGGCCATAAAAGAGCAGTATTTT. Translating gives CASSALSGGKEAIKEQYF.

The sample holds a few counts of this clone. The rearrangement links TRBV10-2 to TRBJ2-2, with a possible D match to TRBD2 (6 bases). CDR3 length: 14 amino acids. Per germline, CDR1 WSHSY and CDR2 SAAADI. Trimming stripped 8 bases from V and 7 bases from J, with 17 bases between. CDR3 nucleotide sequence: TGCGCCAGCCGGGGGAACGGGAAGAGCGGGGAGCTGTTTTTT. It translates to CASRGNGKSGELFF.

The V and J genes are TRBV19 and TRBJ2-1; D possibly corresponds to TRBD2 (6 bases). Trimming took off 2 bases at V and 3 bases at J, with 8 bases between the two ends. The CDR3 runs 14 residues. CDR1 is LNHDA and CDR2 is SQIVND in the germline V gene (reference sequence). The CDR3 bases are TGTGCCAGTAGTATAAAGGGACTCTACAATGAGCAGTTCTTC. Amino acid sequence: CASSIKGLYNEQFF. Complete variable domain (other parts from reference TRBV19 and TRBJ2-1): DGGITQSPKYLFRKEGQNVTLSCEQNLNHDAMYWYRQDPGQGLRLIYYSQIVNDFQKGDIAEGYSVSREKKESFPLTVTSAQKNPTAFYLCASSIKGLYNEQFFGPGTRLTVL.

This clone has more than one count but fewer than ten. The gene calls are TRBV4-1 and TRBJ1-5; TRBD1 agrees at 7 bases. Germline V gene sequence: CDR1 MGHRA, CDR2 YSYEKL. The CDR3 has 15 residues. The V segment lost 3 bases and the J segment 3 bases; nucleotides outside the gene matches: 5. CDR3 sequence: CASSHPDRDNQPQHF. The DNA of the CDR3 is TGCGCCAGCAGCCACCCCGACAGGGACAATCAGCCCCAGCATTTT.

Here the CDR3 reads CASSLFGGMNTGELFF. CDR3 DNA: TGTGCCAGCAGTCTATTCGGGGGGATGAACACCGGGGAGCTGTTTTTT. This chain uses TRBV27 with TRBJ2-2; 7 bases map to TRBD2. The V segment lost 5 bases and the J segment 1 base; nucleotides outside the gene matches: 7. The CDR3 contains 16 residues. Per the germline V gene, CDR1 is MNHEY and CDR2 is SMNVEV (reference sequence).

V gene TRBV11-2 combines with J gene TRBJ1-6; 7 nucleotides align to TRBD1. The junction had 7 bases not matched to a gene; V was cut back by 5 bases and J by 9 bases. Looked up from germline, CDR1 is SGHAT and CDR2 is FQNNGV. This CDR3 contains 14 residues. CDR3 region: CASSHLQGFSPLHF. CDR3 nucleotide sequence: TGTGCCAGCAGCCACCTACAGGGGTTTTCACCCCTCCACTTT.

V is TRBV13 and J is TRBJ2-3, with D perhaps TRBD2 (5 bases). The length of the CDR3 is 15 residues. With 6 bases removed from V and 2 bases from J, the gap between germline ends came to 15 bases. Germline-derived CDR1 and CDR2 are PRHDT and FYEKMQ (reference sequence). CDR3 residues: CASRKSGLNTDTQYF. CDR3 sequence (DNA): TGTGCCAGCAGGAAGTCCGGACTTAACACAGATACGCAGTATTTT. Filled out from reference TRBV13 and TRBJ2-3, the complete variable domain reads AAGVIQSPRHLIKEKRETATLKCYPIPRHDTVYWYQQGPGQDPQFLISFYEKMQSDKGSIPDRFSAQQFSDYHSELNMSSLELGDSALYFCASRKSGLNTDTQYFGPGTRLTVL.

This clone is a singleton in its sample. The chain links TRBV6-1 to TRBJ2-5; TRBD1 matches 8 bases. CDR1 MNHNS and CDR2 SASEGT come from the germline V gene. V was clipped by 5 bases and J by 5 bases; unmatched bases: 4. This CDR3 contains 13 residues. CDR3 coding DNA: TGTGCCAGCAGTCAGGGGGCGCAGGAGACCCAGTACTTC. Its protein product is CASSQGAQETQYF.

The chain combines TRBV5-5 with TRBJ2-3; 7 nucleotides align to TRBD1. Germline V lookup: CDR1 SGHKS, CDR2 YYEKEE (reference sequence). V trimming: 0 bases; J trimming: 0 bases; junction bases outside the gene matches: 10. This CDR3 region has 18 residues. The CDR3: CASSLVWTGQTSTDTQYF. For the CDR3, the DNA is TGTGCCAGCAGCTTGGTGTGGACAGGACAGACAAGCACAGATACGCAGTATTTT.